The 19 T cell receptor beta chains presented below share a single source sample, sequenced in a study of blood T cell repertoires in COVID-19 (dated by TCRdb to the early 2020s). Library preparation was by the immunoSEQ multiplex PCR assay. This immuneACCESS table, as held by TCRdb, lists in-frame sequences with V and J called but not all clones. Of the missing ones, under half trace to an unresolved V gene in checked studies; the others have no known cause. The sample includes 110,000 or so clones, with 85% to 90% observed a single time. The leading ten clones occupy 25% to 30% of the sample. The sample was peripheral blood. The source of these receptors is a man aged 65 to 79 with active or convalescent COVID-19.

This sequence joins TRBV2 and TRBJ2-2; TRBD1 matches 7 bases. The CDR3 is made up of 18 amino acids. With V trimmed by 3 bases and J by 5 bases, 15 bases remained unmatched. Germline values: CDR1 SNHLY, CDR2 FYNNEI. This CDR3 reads CASSEREGAMMGTGELFF. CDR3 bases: TGTGCCAGCAGTGAGAGAGAGGGGGCGATGATGGGGACCGGGGAGCTGTTTTTT.

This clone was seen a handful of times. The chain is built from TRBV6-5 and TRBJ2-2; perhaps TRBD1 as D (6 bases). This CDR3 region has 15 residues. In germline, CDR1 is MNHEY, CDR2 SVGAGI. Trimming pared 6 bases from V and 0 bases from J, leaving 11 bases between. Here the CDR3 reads CASRPGVANTGELFF. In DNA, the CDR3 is TGTGCCAGCAGACCAGGGGTCGCGAACACCGGGGAGCTGTTTTTT.

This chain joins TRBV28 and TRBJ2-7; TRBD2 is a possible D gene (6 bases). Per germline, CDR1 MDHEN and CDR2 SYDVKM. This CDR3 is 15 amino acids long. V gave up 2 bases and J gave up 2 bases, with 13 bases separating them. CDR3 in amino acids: CASSLTSPTTYEQYF. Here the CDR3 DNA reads TGTGCCAGCAGTTTAACTAGCCCAACCACCTACGAGCAGTACTTC. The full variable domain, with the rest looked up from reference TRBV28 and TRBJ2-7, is DVKVTQSSRYLVKRTGEKVFLECVQDMDHENMFWYRQDPGLGLRLIYFSYDVKMKEKGDIPEGYSVSREKKERFSLILESASTNQTSMYLCASSLTSPTTYEQYFGPGTRLTVT.

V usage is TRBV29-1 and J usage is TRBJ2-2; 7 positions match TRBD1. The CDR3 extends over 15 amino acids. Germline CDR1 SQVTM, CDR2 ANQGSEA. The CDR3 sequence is CICTDREGNTGELFF. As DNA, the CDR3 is TGCATCTGTACCGACAGGGAAGGGAACACCGGGGAGCTGTTTTTT.

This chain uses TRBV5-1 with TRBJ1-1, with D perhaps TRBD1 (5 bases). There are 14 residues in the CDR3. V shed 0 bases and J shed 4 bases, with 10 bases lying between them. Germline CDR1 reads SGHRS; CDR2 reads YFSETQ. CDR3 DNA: TGCGCCAGCAGCTTGGAGGGGTTGGGCACTGAAGCTTTCTTT. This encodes CASSLEGLGTEAFF.

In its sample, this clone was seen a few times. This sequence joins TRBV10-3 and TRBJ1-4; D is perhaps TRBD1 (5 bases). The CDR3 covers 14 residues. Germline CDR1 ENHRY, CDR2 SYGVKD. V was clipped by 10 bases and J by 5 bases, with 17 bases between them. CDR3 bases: TGTGCCACAAGGAGGGGCTCTGTGAATGAAAAACTGTTTTTT. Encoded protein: CATRRGSVNEKLFF.

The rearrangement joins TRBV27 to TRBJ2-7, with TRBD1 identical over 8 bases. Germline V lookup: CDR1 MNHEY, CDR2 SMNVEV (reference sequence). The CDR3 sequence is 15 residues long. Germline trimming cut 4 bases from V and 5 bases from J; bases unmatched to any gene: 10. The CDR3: CASSSLGTGNNEQYF. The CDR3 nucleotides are TGTGCCAGCAGTTCCCTCGGGACAGGTAACAACGAGCAGTACTTC.

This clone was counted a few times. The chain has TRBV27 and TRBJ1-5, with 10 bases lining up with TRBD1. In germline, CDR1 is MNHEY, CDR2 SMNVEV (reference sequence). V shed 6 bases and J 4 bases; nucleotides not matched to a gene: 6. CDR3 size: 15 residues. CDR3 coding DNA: TGTGCCAGCAGGACAGGGGGCGGGTGGAATCAGCCCCAGCATTTT. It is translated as CASRTGGGWNQPQHF.

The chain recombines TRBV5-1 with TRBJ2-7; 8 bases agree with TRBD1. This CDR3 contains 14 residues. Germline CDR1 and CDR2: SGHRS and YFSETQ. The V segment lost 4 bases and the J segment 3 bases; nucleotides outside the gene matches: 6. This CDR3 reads CASSPGQEGYEQYF. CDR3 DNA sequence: TGCGCCAGCAGCCCGGGACAGGAAGGCTACGAGCAGTACTTC. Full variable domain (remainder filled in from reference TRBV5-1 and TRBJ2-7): KAGVTQTPRYLIKTRGQQVTLSCSPISGHRSVSWYQQTPGQGLQFLFEYFSETQRNKGNFPGRFSGRQFSNSRSEMNVSTLELGDSALYLCASSPGQEGYEQYFGPGTRLTVT.

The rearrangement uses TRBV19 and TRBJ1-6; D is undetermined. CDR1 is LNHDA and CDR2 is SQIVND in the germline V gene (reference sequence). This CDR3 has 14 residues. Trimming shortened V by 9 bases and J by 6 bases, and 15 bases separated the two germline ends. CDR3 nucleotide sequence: TGTGCCAGCCGGACCAGAGCGGGTAATTCACCCCTCCACTTT. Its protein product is CASRTRAGNSPLHF.

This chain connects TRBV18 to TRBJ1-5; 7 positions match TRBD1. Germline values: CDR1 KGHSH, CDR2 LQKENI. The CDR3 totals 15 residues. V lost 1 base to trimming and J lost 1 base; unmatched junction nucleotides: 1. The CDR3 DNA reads TGTGCCAGCTCACCACTGGGACAGAGCAATCAGCCCCAGCATTTT. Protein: CASSPLGQSNQPQHF.

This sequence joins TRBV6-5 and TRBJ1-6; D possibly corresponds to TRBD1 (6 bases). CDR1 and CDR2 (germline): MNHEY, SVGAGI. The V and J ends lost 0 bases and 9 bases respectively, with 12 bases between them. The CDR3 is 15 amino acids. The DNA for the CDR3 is TGTGCCAGCAGTTACTCGGGCGGGGGCGGTTCACCCCTCCACTTT. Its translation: CASSYSGGGGSPLHF.

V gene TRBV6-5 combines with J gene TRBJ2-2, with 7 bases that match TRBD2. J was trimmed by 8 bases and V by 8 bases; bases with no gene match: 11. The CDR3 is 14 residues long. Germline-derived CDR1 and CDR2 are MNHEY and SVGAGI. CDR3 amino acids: CASLPLTSIGELFF. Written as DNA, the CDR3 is TGTGCCAGCCTACCCCTGACTAGCATAGGGGAGCTGTTTTTT.

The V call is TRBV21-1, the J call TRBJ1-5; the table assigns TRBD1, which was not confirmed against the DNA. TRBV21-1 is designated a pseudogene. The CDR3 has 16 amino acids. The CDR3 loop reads CASRATGSFSNQPQHF. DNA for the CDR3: TGTGCCAGCAGGGCGACAGGGTCCTTTAGCAATCAGCCCCAGCATTTT.

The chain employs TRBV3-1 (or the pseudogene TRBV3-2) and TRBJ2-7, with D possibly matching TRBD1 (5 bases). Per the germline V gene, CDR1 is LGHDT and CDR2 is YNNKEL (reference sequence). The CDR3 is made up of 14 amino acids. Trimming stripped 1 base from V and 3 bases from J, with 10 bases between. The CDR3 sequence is CASSQARAVYEQYF. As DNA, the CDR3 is TGTGCCAGCAGCCAAGCCAGGGCGGTCTACGAGCAGTACTTC.

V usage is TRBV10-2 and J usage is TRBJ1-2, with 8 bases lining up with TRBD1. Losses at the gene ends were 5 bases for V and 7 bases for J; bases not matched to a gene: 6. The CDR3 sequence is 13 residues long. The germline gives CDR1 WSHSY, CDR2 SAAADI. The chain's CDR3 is CASSPDRGAGYTF. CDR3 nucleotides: TGCGCCAGCAGTCCTGACAGGGGAGCTGGCTACACCTTC.

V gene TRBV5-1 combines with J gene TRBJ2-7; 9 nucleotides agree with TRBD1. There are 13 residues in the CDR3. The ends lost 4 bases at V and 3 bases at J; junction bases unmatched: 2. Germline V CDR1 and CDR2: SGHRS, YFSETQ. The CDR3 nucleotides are TGCGCCAGCAGCCTGACAGGGGGCTACGAGCAGTACTTC. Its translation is CASSLTGGYEQYF.

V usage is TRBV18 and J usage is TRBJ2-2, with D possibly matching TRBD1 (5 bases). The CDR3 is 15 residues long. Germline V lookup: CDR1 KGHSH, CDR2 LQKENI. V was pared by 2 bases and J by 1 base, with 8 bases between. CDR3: CASSPTRGNTGELFF. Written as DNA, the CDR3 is TGTGCCAGCTCACCAACAAGGGGGAACACCGGGGAGCTGTTTTTT.

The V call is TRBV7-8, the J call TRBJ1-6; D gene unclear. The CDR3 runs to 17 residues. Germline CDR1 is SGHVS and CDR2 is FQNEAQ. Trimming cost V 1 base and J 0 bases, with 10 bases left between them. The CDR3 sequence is CASSLEVRSSYNSPLHF. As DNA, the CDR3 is TGTGCCAGCAGCTTAGAAGTCCGTAGCTCCTATAATTCACCCCTCCACTTT.